The source of this T cell receptor (beta chain) is a study of shared clonotypes between healthy human individuals. Study-level findings and limits: A few donors shared approximately 5% of their naive CD4 clonotypes.

The CDR3 has 14 amino acids. Germline loops: CDR1 GTSNPN, CDR2 SVGIG (reference sequence). Genomic DNA from each subset was divided evenly over several immunoSEQ plates. Produced via immunoSEQ multiplex PCR; TCRdb's table is partial and in-frame only. The profile shows 950,000 to 1,100,000 clones, around three quarters of them singletons. This clone was found a few times. No antigen is known for it. Germline is not matched at one junction end, which may reflect a read error. V and J are TRBV30 and TRBJ1-1, with TRBD1 matching 8 bases. The receptor's source is a man in his late teens or twenties in good health. Some clones in this sample may be carry-over from other donors' samples. What was sequenced was memory CD4+ T cells from PBMCs. Subset given: CD45RA-negative fraction. The CDR3 sequence: CAWRDRDRNTEASF. CDR3 nucleotides: TGTGCCTGGAGGGACCGGGACAGGAACACTGAAGCTTCCTTT.